This T cell receptor beta chain was found in a study of shared clonotypes between healthy human individuals. The assay was run at deep level. Genomic DNA of every subset was divided equally among multiple immunoSEQ plates. The data were produced by immunoSEQ multiplex PCR, yet TCRdb's version contains in-frame clones alone and is incomplete. The table records about a million clones, about 72% of them present only once. V lost 6 bases and J lost 5, with 13 bases in between. The CDR3 loop spans 13 amino acids. CDR1 and CDR2 from the germline V gene are SNHLY and FYNNEI. The authors divided CD4+ cells into CD45RA+ naive and CD45RA-negative memory subsets.

This clonotype was sampled from a man aged 18-30 years in good health. Some clones in this sample may be carry-over from other donors' samples. The V call is TRBV2, the J call TRBJ2-5; D may be TRBD2 (6 bases). Sequencing used memory CD4+ T cells from PBMCs. The subset: CD45RA-negative fraction. The CDR3 spells CASRQLAEETQYF. In DNA form, the CDR3 reads TGTGCCAGCAGGCAACTAGCAGAGGAGACCCAGTACTTC.